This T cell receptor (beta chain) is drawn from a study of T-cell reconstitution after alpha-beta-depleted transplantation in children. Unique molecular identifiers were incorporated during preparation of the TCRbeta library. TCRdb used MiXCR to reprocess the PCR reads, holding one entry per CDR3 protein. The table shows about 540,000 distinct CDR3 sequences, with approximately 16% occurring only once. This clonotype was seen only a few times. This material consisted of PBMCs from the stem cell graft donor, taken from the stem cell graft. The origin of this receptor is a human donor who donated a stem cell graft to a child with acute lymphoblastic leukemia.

The CDR3 reads CASSIAGGRLAFF. Written as DNA, the CDR3 is TGTGCCAGTAGTATCGCGGGGGGTCGTCTAGCTTTCTTT. This chain connects TRBV19 to TRBJ1-1; weak D call: TRBD1 (5 bases). Looked up from germline, CDR1 is LNHDA and CDR2 is SQIVND (reference sequence). This CDR3 contains 13 residues. The V and J ends lost 3 bases and 10 bases respectively, with 15 bases between them.